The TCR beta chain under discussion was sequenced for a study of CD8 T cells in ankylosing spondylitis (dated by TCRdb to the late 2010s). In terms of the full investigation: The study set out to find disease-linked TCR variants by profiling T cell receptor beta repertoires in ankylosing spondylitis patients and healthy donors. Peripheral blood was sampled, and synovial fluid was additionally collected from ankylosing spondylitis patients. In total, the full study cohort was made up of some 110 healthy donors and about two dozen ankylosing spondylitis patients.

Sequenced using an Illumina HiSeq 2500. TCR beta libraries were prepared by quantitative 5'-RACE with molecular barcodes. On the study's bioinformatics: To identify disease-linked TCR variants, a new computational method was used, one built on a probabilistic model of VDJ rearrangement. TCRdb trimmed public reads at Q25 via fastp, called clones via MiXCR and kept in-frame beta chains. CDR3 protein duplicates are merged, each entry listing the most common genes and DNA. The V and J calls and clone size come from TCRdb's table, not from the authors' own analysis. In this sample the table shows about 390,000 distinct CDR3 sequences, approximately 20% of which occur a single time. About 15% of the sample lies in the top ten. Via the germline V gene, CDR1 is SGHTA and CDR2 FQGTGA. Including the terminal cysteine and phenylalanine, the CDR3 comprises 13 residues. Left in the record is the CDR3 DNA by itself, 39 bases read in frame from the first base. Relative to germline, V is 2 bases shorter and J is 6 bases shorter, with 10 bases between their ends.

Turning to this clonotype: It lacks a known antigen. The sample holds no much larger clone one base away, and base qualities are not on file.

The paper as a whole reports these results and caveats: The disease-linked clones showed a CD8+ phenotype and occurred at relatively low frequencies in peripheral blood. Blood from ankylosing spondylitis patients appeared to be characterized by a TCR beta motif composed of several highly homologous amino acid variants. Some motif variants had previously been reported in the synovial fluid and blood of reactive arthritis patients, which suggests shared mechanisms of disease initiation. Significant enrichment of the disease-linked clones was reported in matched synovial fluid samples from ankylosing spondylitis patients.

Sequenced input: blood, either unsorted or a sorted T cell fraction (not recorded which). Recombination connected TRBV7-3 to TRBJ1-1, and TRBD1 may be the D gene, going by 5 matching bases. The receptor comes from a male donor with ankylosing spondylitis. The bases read TGTGCCAGCAGCTTATCGGGGGGAGCTGAAGCTTTCTTT. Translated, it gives CASSLSGGAEAFF.